These 3 T cell receptor beta chains originate from one sample sequenced in a study of cytomegalovirus exposure and HLA in healthy donors. The data were produced by immunoSEQ multiplex PCR, yet TCRdb's version contains in-frame clones alone and is incomplete. This sample yields about 190,000 clones, of which more than 75% are seen a single time; roughly 1.5% belongs to the top ten. Sequenced material: PBMCs. The receptors were sampled from a woman under 30 in good health and CMV-seronegative.

The chain recombines TRBV5-1 with TRBJ2-3; 10 bases line up with TRBD2. This CDR3 spans 18 amino acids. Germline CDR1 SGHRS, CDR2 YFSETQ. Trimming cost V 3 bases and J 1 base; bases outside gene matches: 11. CDR3 nucleotide sequence: TGCGCCAGCAGCTCTCTAGCGGGGGCCGTTCTAGGCACAGATACGCAGTATTTT. It codes for CASSSLAGAVLGTDTQYF.

J is TRBJ2-3 and V is TRBV29-1, with a possible D match to TRBD2 (6 bases). Deletions cut 3 bases from V and 6 bases from J, with 10 bases between. CDR1 is SQVTM, CDR2 ANQGSEA, per germline. The CDR3 has 12 amino acids. The chain's CDR3 is CSVEWGVDTQYF. The CDR3 DNA reads TGCAGCGTTGAGTGGGGGGTGGATACGCAGTATTTT.

This clone was seen only once. The chain recombines TRBV6-1 with TRBJ1-2; TRBD1 might be the D (6 bases). There are 13 residues in the CDR3. Germline V gene sequence: CDR1 MNHNS, CDR2 SASEGT. V lost 6 bases, J lost 8 bases, and 16 bases lay in between. This CDR3 reads CASRRRTEPGYTF. The CDR3 bases are TGTGCCAGCAGGAGGAGGACAGAGCCGGGCTACACCTTC.